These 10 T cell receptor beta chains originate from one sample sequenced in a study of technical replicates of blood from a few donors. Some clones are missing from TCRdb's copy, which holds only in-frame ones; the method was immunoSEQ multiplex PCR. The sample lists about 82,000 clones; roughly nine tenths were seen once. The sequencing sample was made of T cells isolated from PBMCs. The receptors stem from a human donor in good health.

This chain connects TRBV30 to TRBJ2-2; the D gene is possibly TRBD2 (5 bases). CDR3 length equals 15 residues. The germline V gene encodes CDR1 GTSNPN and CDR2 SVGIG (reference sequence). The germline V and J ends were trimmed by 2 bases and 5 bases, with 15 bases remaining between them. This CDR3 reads CAWSNTRVKTGELFF. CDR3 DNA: TGTGCCTGGAGTAATACTAGAGTAAAAACCGGGGAGCTGTTTTTT.

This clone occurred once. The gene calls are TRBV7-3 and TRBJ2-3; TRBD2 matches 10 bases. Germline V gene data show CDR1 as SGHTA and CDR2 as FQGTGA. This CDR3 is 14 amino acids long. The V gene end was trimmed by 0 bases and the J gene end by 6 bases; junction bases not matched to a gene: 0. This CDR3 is CASSLTSGRDTQYF. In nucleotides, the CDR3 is TGTGCCAGCAGCTTAACTAGCGGGAGGGATACGCAGTATTTT.

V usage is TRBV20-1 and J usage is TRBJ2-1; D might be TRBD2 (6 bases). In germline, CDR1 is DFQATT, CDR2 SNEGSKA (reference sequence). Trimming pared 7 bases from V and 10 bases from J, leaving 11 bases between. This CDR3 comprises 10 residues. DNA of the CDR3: TGCAGTGTATTGGAGGGGGAGCAGTTCTTC. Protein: CSVLEGEQFF.

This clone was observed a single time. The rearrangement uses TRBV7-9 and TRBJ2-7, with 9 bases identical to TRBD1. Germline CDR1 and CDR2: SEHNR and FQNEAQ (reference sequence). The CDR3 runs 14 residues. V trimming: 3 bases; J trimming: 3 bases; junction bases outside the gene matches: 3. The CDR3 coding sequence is TGTGCCAGCAGCTTTAGGGACAGGGTCTACGAGCAGTACTTC. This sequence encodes CASSFRDRVYEQYF.

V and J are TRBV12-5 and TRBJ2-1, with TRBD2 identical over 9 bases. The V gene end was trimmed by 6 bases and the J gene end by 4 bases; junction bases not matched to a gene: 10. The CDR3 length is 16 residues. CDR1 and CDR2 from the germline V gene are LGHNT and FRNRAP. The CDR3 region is CASGVRGTSRYNEQFF. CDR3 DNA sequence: TGTGCTAGTGGCGTACGAGGGACTAGCAGATACAATGAGCAGTTCTTC. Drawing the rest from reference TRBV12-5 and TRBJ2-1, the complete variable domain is DARVTQTPRHKVTEMGQEVTMRCQPILGHNTVFWYRQTMMQGLELLAYFRNRAPLDDSGMPKDRFSAEMPDATLATLKIQPSEPRDSAVYFCASGVRGTSRYNEQFFGPGTRLTVL.

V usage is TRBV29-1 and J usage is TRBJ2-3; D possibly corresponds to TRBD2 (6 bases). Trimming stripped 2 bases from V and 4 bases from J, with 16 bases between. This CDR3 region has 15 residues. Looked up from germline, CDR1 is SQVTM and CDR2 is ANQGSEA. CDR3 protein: CSVERGTSRADTQYF. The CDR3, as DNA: TGCAGCGTTGAAAGGGGTACTAGCAGAGCAGATACGCAGTATTTT.

CDR3: CASSRTAGTESYEQYF. The CDR3 nucleotides are TGCGCCAGCAGCCGAACTGCCGGGACAGAATCCTACGAGCAGTACTTC. V and J are TRBV4-1 and TRBJ2-7; 7 nucleotides line up with TRBD1. Germline V CDR1 and CDR2: MGHRA, YSYEKL. This CDR3 has 16 amino acids. V shed 4 bases, J shed 1 base, and the junction held 10 bases outside the gene matches.

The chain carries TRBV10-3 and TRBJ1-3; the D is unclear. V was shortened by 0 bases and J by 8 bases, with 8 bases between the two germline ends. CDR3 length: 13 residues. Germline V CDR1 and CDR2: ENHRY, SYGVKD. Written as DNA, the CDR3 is TGTGCCATCAGTGAGTCGAGAGTGGACACCATATATTTT. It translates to CAISESRVDTIYF.

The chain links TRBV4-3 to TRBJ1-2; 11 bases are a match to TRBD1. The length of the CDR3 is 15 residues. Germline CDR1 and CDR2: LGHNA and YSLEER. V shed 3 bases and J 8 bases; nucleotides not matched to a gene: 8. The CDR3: CASSHSGTGGDGYTF. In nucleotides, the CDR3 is TGCGCCAGCAGCCACTCTGGGACAGGGGGGGACGGCTACACCTTC.

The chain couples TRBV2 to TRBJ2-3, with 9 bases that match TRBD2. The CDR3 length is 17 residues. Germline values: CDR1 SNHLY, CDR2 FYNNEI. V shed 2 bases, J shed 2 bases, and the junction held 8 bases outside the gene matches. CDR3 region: CASSELVASGDTDTQYF. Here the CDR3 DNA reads TGTGCCAGCAGTGAATTGGTAGCTAGCGGGGACACAGATACGCAGTATTTT. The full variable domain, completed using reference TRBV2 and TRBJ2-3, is EPEVTQTPSHQVTQMGQEVILRCVPISNHLYFYWYRQILGQKVEFLVSFYNNEISEKSEIFDDQFSVERPDGSNFTLKIRSTKLEDSAMYFCASSELVASGDTDTQYFGPGTRLTVL.